The TCR beta chain described here comes from a study of T-cell memory formation after mild COVID-19. V was cut by 2 bases and J by 5 bases, with 19 bases left in between. This CDR3 is built from 17 residues. Germline CDR1 is SGHTA and CDR2 is FQGTGA. Within the sample, this clonotype is large (0.1 to 1%). The antigen is undetermined. Points from the study as a whole: Certain responding clones were present in pre-infection memory, suggesting participation of cross-reactive memory.

TCRdb ran MiXCR on the 5' RACE reads and lists one entry per CDR3 protein. The sample holds around 140,000 distinct CDR3 sequences; approximately 25% are singletons and the top ten take around a quarter. The V gene is TRBV7-3, the J gene TRBJ2-1, with D perhaps TRBD2 (5 bases). The sequence came from an adult woman who had mild COVID-19 (a few samples of this study predate the infection). Cell type and time point are not known. The material sequenced was PBMCs or a T cell subset sorted from them (not recorded which). The CDR3 nucleotides are TGTGCCAGCAGCTTAGGGAGCCCCGTTGGTAGGAACAATGAGCAGTTCTTC. Translated, it gives CASSLGSPVGRNNEQFF. Together with reference TRBV7-3 and TRBJ2-1, the CDR3 gives the full variable domain: GAGVSQTPSNKVTEKGKYVELRCDPISGHTALYWYRQSLGQGPEFLIYFQGTGAADDSGLPNDRFFAVRPEGSVSTLKIQRTERGDSAVYLCASSLGSPVGRNNEQFFGPGTRLTVL.